These T cell receptor beta chains were read from a single sample in a study of circulating and synovial CD4+ cells in juvenile arthritis. TCRdb's copy holds only in-frame clones and misses some; the assay was immunoSEQ multiplex PCR. The sample includes a few thousand clones, around 83% of them seen just once. Sequenced: CD4+ T cells from synovial fluid. The receptors originated from a human donor with juvenile idiopathic arthritis. The CDR3 runs from the conserved cysteine through the conserved F or W. A D gene is named only where the DNA matches it firmly. Size values are once, few and many counts, or a class for expanded clones, and some rows have none.

v_call: TRBV19; clone_size: NA; d_call: NA; j_call: TRBJ2-7; cdr3_aa: CASSSNILPYEQYF; cdr3_nt: TGTGCCAGTAGTTCGAACATACTACCCTACGAGCAGTACTTC
v_call: TRBV5-1; clone_size: once; d_call: TRBD1; j_call: TRBJ2-1; cdr3_aa: CASSSSHRGDEQFF; cdr3_nt: TGCGCCAGCAGCTCCTCACACAGGGGCGATGAGCAGTTCTTC
v_call: TRBV5-6; clone_size: NA; d_call: NA; j_call: TRBJ2-7; cdr3_aa: CASSPGQLRITSYERYF; cdr3_nt: TGTGCCAGCAGCCCCGGACAGCTAAGGATCACCTCCTACGAGCGGTACTTC
v_call: TRBV18; clone_size: NA; d_call: NA; j_call: TRBJ1-1; cdr3_aa: CASSPGQNTEAFF; cdr3_nt: TGTGCCAGCTCACCGGGACAGAACACTGAAGCTTTCTTT
v_call: TRBV11-2; clone_size: NA; d_call: NA; j_call: TRBJ1-4; cdr3_aa: CASSLRNEKLFF; cdr3_nt: TGTGCCAGCAGCTTGCGGAATGAAAAACTGTTTTTT
v_call: TRBV5-6; clone_size: NA; d_call: NA; j_call: TRBJ1-4; cdr3_aa: CASSLGGRDEKLFF; cdr3_nt: TGTGCCAGCAGCTTGGGCGGGCGGGATGAAAAACTGTTTTTT
v_call: TRBV6-1; clone_size: once; d_call: TRBD1; j_call: TRBJ1-2; cdr3_aa: CASSEQGANGYTF; cdr3_nt: TGTGCCAGCAGCGAACAGGGGGCGAACGGCTACACCTTC
v_call: TRBV27; clone_size: NA; d_call: NA; j_call: TRBJ2-2; cdr3_aa: CASSLLDTGELFF; cdr3_nt: TGTGCCAGCAGTTTATTAGACACCGGGGAGCTGTTTTTT
v_call: TRBV5-1; clone_size: NA; d_call: TRBD1; j_call: TRBJ1-6; cdr3_aa: CASSLEQGFNSPLHF; cdr3_nt: TGCGCCAGCAGCTTGGAACAGGGGTTTAATTCCCCCCTCCACTTT
v_call: TRBV21-1; clone_size: NA; d_call: NA; j_call: TRBJ1-2; cdr3_aa: CASSKASGGNYGYTF; cdr3_nt: TGTGCCAGCAGCAAAGCTTCAGGGGGCAACTATGGCTACACCTTC
v_call: TRBV28; clone_size: NA; d_call: NA; j_call: TRBJ2-7; cdr3_aa: CASTPSVPSYEQYF; cdr3_nt: TGTGCCAGCACACCTAGCGTCCCCTCCTACGAGCAGTACTTC
v_call: TRBV28; clone_size: NA; d_call: TRBD1; j_call: TRBJ2-7; cdr3_aa: CASSSGQTLYEQYF; cdr3_nt: TGTGCCAGCAGTTCGGGACAGACACTCTACGAGCAGTACTTC
v_call: TRBV5-1; clone_size: NA; d_call: NA; j_call: TRBJ1-1; cdr3_aa: CASSPFGTTNTEAFF; cdr3_nt: TGCGCCAGCAGCCCGTTCGGGACAACTAACACTGAAGCTTTCTTT
v_call: TRBV25-1; clone_size: once; d_call: NA; j_call: TRBJ2-7; cdr3_aa: CASSEGQGGFYEQYF; cdr3_nt: TGTGCCAGCAGTGAAGGTCAGGGGGGATTTTACGAGCAGTACTTC
v_call: TRBV10-3; clone_size: NA; d_call: NA; j_call: TRBJ1-6; cdr3_aa: CAISSGSGSANSPLHF; cdr3_nt: TGTGCCATCAGCTCGGGGTCGGGATCTGCTAATTCACCCCTCCACTTT
v_call: TRBV4-1; clone_size: NA; d_call: TRBD2; j_call: TRBJ2-7; cdr3_aa: CASSQDLLAGGISYEQYF; cdr3_nt: TGCGCCAGCAGCCAAGATTTACTAGCGGGGGGGATCTCCTACGAGCAGTACTTC
v_call: TRBV28; clone_size: NA; d_call: TRBD1; j_call: TRBJ2-5; cdr3_aa: CASSLPTGGRETQYF; cdr3_nt: TGTGCCAGCAGTTTACCTACAGGGGGCAGGGAGACCCAGTACTTC
v_call: TRBV10-3; clone_size: NA; d_call: NA; j_call: TRBJ1-2; cdr3_aa: CAISSTNYGYTF; cdr3_nt: TGTGCCATCAGTAGCACTAACTATGGCTACACCTTC
v_call: TRBV2; clone_size: once; d_call: TRBD1; j_call: TRBJ1-5; cdr3_aa: CASTSGAGGGNQPQHF; cdr3_nt: TGTGCCAGCACATCCGGGGCAGGGGGTGGCAATCAGCCCCAGCATTTT
v_call: TRBV10-2; clone_size: NA; d_call: NA; j_call: TRBJ2-2; cdr3_aa: CASRQGGELFF; cdr3_nt: TGCGCCAGCAGGCAGGGAGGGGAGCTGTTTTTT
v_call: TRBV19; clone_size: NA; d_call: NA; j_call: TRBJ1-3; cdr3_aa: CARAFSGNTIYF; cdr3_nt: TGTGCCAGGGCATTTTCTGGAAACACCATATATTTT
v_call: TRBV5-1; clone_size: NA; d_call: NA; j_call: TRBJ1-1; cdr3_aa: CASSLVLGGEAFF; cdr3_nt: TGCGCCAGCAGCTTGGTATTGGGCGGGGAAGCTTTCTTT
v_call: TRBV2; clone_size: NA; d_call: TRBD2; j_call: TRBJ2-7; cdr3_aa: CASRGTSGLYEQYF; cdr3_nt: TGTGCCAGCAGGGGGACTAGCGGGTTGTACGAGCAGTACTTC
v_call: TRBV19; clone_size: NA; d_call: NA; j_call: TRBJ2-5; cdr3_aa: CASSNSDWQETQYF; cdr3_nt: TGTGCCAGTAGTAACTCGGACTGGCAAGAGACCCAGTACTTC
v_call: TRBV5-6; clone_size: NA; d_call: TRBD1; j_call: TRBJ1-3; cdr3_aa: CASSRGRTGGARGNTIYF; cdr3_nt: TGTGCCAGCAGCCGAGGGCGGACAGGGGGCGCGAGGGGAAACACCATATATTTT
v_call: TRBV5-4; clone_size: few; d_call: TRBD2; j_call: TRBJ2-2; cdr3_aa: CASSFRSGRGAGELFF; cdr3_nt: TGTGCCAGCAGCTTCAGGAGCGGGAGGGGGGCCGGGGAGCTGTTTTTT
v_call: TRBV29-1; clone_size: large; d_call: NA; j_call: TRBJ1-2; cdr3_aa: CSVERVPGELYYGYTF; cdr3_nt: TGCAGCGTTGAAAGGGTGCCGGGGGAGTTGTACTATGGCTACACCTTC
v_call: TRBV2; clone_size: once; d_call: TRBD1; j_call: TRBJ2-3; cdr3_aa: CASSQDRGRPDTQYF; cdr3_nt: TGTGCCAGCAGTCAGGACAGGGGGCGCCCAGATACGCAGTATTTT
v_call: TRBV23-1; clone_size: NA; d_call: NA; j_call: TRBJ1-5; cdr3_aa: CASSQSQGRSLSRGQPQHF; cdr3_nt: TGCGCCAGCAGTCAATCCCAGGGGCGATCCTTATCCCGCGGTCAGCCCCAGCATTTT
v_call: TRBV19; clone_size: NA; d_call: NA; j_call: TRBJ1-2; cdr3_aa: CASSMIANYGYTF; cdr3_nt: TGTGCCAGTAGTATGATAGCTAACTATGGCTACACCTTC
v_call: TRBV25-1; clone_size: NA; d_call: NA; j_call: TRBJ2-7; cdr3_aa: CASSESLAGAREQYF; cdr3_nt: TGTGCCAGCAGTGAGTCCCTCGCGGGGGCCCGGGAGCAGTACTTC
v_call: TRBV27; clone_size: NA; d_call: NA; j_call: TRBJ2-2; cdr3_aa: CASSLTRATGELFF; cdr3_nt: TGTGCCAGCAGTTTAACCAGGGCGACCGGGGAGCTGTTTTTT
v_call: TRBV20-1; clone_size: NA; d_call: NA; j_call: TRBJ2-3; cdr3_aa: CSAGENTQYF; cdr3_nt: TGCAGTGCCGGGGAAAATACGCAGTATTTT
v_call: TRBV2; clone_size: NA; d_call: TRBD2; j_call: TRBJ2-5; cdr3_aa: CASSGGTSGTQETQYF; cdr3_nt: TGTGCCAGCAGTGGAGGGACTAGCGGGACCCAAGAGACCCAGTACTTC
v_call: TRBV5-6; clone_size: NA; d_call: NA; j_call: TRBJ1-4; cdr3_aa: CASRIQGRTNEKLFF; cdr3_nt: TGTGCCAGCAGAATACAGGGCCGAACTAATGAAAAACTGTTTTTT
v_call: TRBV19; clone_size: NA; d_call: TRBD1; j_call: TRBJ1-2; cdr3_aa: CASSIQGARGYTF; cdr3_nt: TGTGCCAGTAGTATACAGGGGGCGCGTGGCTACACCTTC
v_call: TRBV18; clone_size: NA; d_call: TRBD2; j_call: TRBJ2-7; cdr3_aa: CASSPPGLAGGYEQYF; cdr3_nt: TGTGCCAGCTCACCACCGGGACTAGCGGGAGGGTACGAGCAGTACTTC
v_call: TRBV5-6; clone_size: NA; d_call: TRBD1; j_call: TRBJ1-2; cdr3_aa: CASSFYRGGYGYTF; cdr3_nt: TGTGCCAGCAGCTTCTACAGGGGGGGCTATGGCTACACCTTC
v_call: TRBV7-9; clone_size: NA; d_call: TRBD1; j_call: TRBJ1-2; cdr3_aa: CASSLVDRVYYGYTF; cdr3_nt: TGTGCCAGCAGCTTAGTGGACAGGGTATACTATGGCTACACCTTC
v_call: TRBV6-1; clone_size: NA; d_call: TRBD2; j_call: TRBJ2-5; cdr3_aa: CASSAMGLAGEYQETQYF; cdr3_nt: TGTGCCAGCAGTGCGATGGGACTAGCGGGGGAGTACCAAGAGACCCAGTACTTC
v_call: TRBV28; clone_size: NA; d_call: TRBD1; j_call: TRBJ2-7; cdr3_aa: CASSLWGTGRTYEQYF; cdr3_nt: TGTGCCAGCAGTTTGTGGGGGACAGGGAGAACCTACGAGCAGTACTTC